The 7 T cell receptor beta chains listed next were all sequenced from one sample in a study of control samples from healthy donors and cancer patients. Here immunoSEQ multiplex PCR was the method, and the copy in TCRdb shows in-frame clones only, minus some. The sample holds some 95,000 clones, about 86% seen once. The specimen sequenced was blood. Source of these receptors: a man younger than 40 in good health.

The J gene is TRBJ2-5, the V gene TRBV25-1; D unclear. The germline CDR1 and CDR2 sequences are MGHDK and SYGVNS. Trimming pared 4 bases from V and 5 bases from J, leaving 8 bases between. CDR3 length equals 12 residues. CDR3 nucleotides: TGTGCCAGCAGTGCCGGGCTGGAGACCCAGTACTTC. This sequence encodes CASSAGLETQYF.

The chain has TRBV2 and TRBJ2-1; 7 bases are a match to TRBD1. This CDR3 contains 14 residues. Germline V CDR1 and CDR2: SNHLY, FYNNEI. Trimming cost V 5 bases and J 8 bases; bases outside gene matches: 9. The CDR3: CASSPRQGTHEQFF. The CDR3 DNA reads TGTGCCAGCAGTCCGAGACAGGGAACCCATGAGCAGTTCTTC.

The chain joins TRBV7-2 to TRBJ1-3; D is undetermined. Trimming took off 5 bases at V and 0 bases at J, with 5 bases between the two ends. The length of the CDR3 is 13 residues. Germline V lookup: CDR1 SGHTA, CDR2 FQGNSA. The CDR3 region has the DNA TGTGCCAGCAGCCTACTCTCTGGAAACACCATATATTTT. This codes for CASSLLSGNTIYF. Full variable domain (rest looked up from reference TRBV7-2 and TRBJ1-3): GAGVSQSPSNKVTEKGKDVELRCDPISGHTALYWYRQSLGQGLEFLIYFQGNSAPDKSGLPSDRFSAERTGGSVSTLTIQRTQQEDSAVYLCASSLLSGNTIYFGEGSWLTVV.

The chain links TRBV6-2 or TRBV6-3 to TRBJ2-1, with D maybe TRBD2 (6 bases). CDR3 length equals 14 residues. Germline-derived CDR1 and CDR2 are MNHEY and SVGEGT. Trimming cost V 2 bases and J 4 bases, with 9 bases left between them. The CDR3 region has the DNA TGTGCCAGCAGTTACCCTGGACTATACAATGAGCAGTTCTTC. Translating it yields CASSYPGLYNEQFF.

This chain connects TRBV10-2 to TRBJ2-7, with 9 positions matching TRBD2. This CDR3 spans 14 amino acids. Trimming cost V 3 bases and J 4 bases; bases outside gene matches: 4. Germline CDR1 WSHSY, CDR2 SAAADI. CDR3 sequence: CASSERLAVYEQYF. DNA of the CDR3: TGCGCCAGCAGTGAACGACTAGCGGTTTACGAGCAGTACTTC.

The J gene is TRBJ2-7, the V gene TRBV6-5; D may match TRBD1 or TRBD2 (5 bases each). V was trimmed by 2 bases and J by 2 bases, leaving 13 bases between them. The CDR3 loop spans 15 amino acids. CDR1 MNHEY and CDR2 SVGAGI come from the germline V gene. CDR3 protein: CASSYQRDGPYEQYF. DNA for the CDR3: TGTGCCAGCAGTTACCAACGGGACGGACCCTACGAGCAGTACTTC.

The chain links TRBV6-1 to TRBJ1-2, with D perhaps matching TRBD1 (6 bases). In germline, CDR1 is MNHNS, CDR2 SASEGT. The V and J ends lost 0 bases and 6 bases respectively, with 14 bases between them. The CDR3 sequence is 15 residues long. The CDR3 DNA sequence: TGTGCCAGCAGTGAAGCGCCCGGGGGCGCTGATGGCTACACCTTC. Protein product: CASSEAPGGADGYTF.